These T cell receptor beta chains were read from a single sample in a study of shared clonotypes between healthy human individuals. Some clones are missing from TCRdb's copy, which holds only in-frame ones; the method was immunoSEQ multiplex PCR. The data hold roughly 2.5 million clones, with around 90% observed a single time. The sequencing input was naive CD4+ T cells sorted from blood. Source of these receptors: a man between 18 and 29 years old in good health. Each CDR3 is given with its conserved first and last residue. A D gene is named only where the DNA matches it firmly. Clone size, where shown, is once, few, many, or a class for clones that have expanded.

cdr3_nt	cdr3_aa	d_call	v_call	j_call	cdr3_length	clone_size
TGCGCCAGCAGCCAAGATTACGCAGGGGTTCTGGGCGAGCAGTACTTC	CASSQDYAGVLGEQYF	.	TRBV4-1	TRBJ2-7	16	.
TGTGCCAGCAGCTTAACAGGGACGACGACCGGGGAGCTGTTTTTT	CASSLTGTTTGELFF	.	TRBV7-8	TRBJ2-2	15	.
TGTGCCTGGGGACAGGGCACCTATGGCTACACCTTC	CAWGQGTYGYTF	TRBD1	TRBV30	TRBJ1-2	12	few
TGTGCCAGCAGCTTCAGGACTTACACCTTC	CASSFRTYTF	.	TRBV5-4	TRBJ1-2	10	.
TGTGCCAGCCACACAGGAGGAGGAAACACCATATATTTT	CASHTGGGNTIYF	.	TRBV6-5	TRBJ1-3	13	.
TGTGTCACCGCCTTTCGGGAAGAATCACCCCTCCACTTT	CVTAFREESPLHF	.	TRBV6-5	TRBJ1-6	13	.
TGTGCCAGCAGCGGGACTAGCGGGACTTCTTTC	CASSGTSGTSF	TRBD2	TRBV9	TRBJ2-7	11	.
TGTGCCAGCAGCGTAGGTCCGGGAAACACCATATATTTT	CASSVGPGNTIYF	.	TRBV9	TRBJ1-3	13	.
TGTGCCAGCAGACCGCAGGGGGCCTACCAAGAGACCCAGTACTTC	CASRPQGAYQETQYF	TRBD1	TRBV6-1	TRBJ2-5	15	.
TGTGCCATCAGCACAACAGGGGGCGGCACCGGGGAGCTGTTTTTT	CAISTTGGGTGELFF	TRBD1	TRBV10-3	TRBJ2-2	15	.
TGTGCCACGACAGGGTCGGGCTACGAGCAGTACTTC	CATTGSGYEQYF	TRBD1	TRBV10-3	TRBJ2-7	12	once
TGTGCCAGCTCACCTGCAGGGTATAGGTACGAGCAGTACTTC	CASSPAGYRYEQYF	.	TRBV18	TRBJ2-7	14	.
TGTGCCAGCTCACCGGTAGAGGGAGGTTCTGGAAACACCATATATTTT	CASSPVEGGSGNTIYF	.	TRBV18	TRBJ1-3	16	.
TGCGCCAGCAGCTTGGGTCGGGGCCTCAACGAGCAGTACTTC	CASSLGRGLNEQYF	.	TRBV5-1	TRBJ2-7	14	.
TGTGCCAGCAGCGTAGGATTGCTAGCGGGAGCCGCAGGAACAGATACGCAGTATTTT	CASSVGLLAGAAGTDTQYF	TRBD2	TRBV9	TRBJ2-3	19	.
TGCGCCAGCAGCCAAGGGACAGGGCTGGGCTCCTACGAGCAGTACTTC	CASSQGTGLGSYEQYF	TRBD1	TRBV4-1	TRBJ2-7	16	.
TGTGCCAGCAGCCGAACAGGGGTTGTCGTTGAGACCCAGTACTTC	CASSRTGVVVETQYF	TRBD1	TRBV5-4	TRBJ2-5	15	.
TGTGCCAGCAGCTTAAGTCCCGGGGGGGACACAGATACGCAGTATTTT	CASSLSPGGDTDTQYF	TRBD2	TRBV7-3	TRBJ2-3	16	once
TGTGCCAGCAGTTTCCCCGCAGATACGCAGTATTTT	CASSFPADTQYF	.	TRBV28	TRBJ2-3	12	few
TGTGCCATCGGGGGACAGGAGAATCAGCCCCAGCATTTT	CAIGGQENQPQHF	TRBD1	TRBV10-3	TRBJ1-5	13	.
TGTGCCAGAAGCTTGATCCCCCGGGGGAGCACAGATACGCAGTATTTT	CARSLIPRGSTDTQYF	.	TRBV5-3	TRBJ2-3	16	.
TGTGCCAGCAGTGGGACAGTCTACGAGCAGTACTTC	CASSGTVYEQYF	TRBD1	TRBV7-9	TRBJ2-7	12	.
TGCGCCAGCAGCCGGCTCGCGCGGGGGGAAGAGACCCAGTACTTC	CASSRLARGEETQYF	TRBD2	TRBV4-1	TRBJ2-5	15	.
TGTGCCATCAGTGACGAATACAATGAGCAGTTCTTC	CAISDEYNEQFF	.	TRBV10-3	TRBJ2-1	12	.
TGTGCCTCGGGGACAGGGGGCTCTGGAAACACCATATATTTT	CASGTGGSGNTIYF	TRBD1	TRBV30	TRBJ1-3	14	.
TGCGCCAGCAGCCCCCGTCCTAGCGGGGGCCTTATCCAAGAGACCCAGTACTTC	CASSPRPSGGLIQETQYF	TRBD2	TRBV5-1	TRBJ2-5	18	.
TGTGCCAGCAGCTTGATGGGCGGGGGGGCTAGCACAGATACGCAGTATTTT	CASSLMGGGASTDTQYF	TRBD2	TRBV7-2	TRBJ2-3	17	.
TGCGCCAGCAGCCAAGATAGGCAGGGGATAGGCTACACCTTC	CASSQDRQGIGYTF	.	TRBV4-3	TRBJ1-2	14	.
TGTGCCAGCAATAGGCAGGCGGATTCACCCCTCCACTTT	CASNRQADSPLHF	.	TRBV6-1	TRBJ1-6	13	.
TGTGCCAGCAATAGACAGGTGAACACTGAAGCTTTCTTT	CASNRQVNTEAFF	.	TRBV7-9	TRBJ1-1	13	few
TGTGCCTGGAGTAGCAGGACAGGGGGAATTGGCTACACCTTC	CAWSSRTGGIGYTF	TRBD1	TRBV30	TRBJ1-2	14	.
TGCGCCAGCAGCTTGGATCGAGGGAACTTCCAAGAGACCCAGTACTTC	CASSLDRGNFQETQYF	.	TRBV5-1	TRBJ2-5	16	.
TGTGCCAGCAGAGGGGGGGTCTATAATTCACCCCTCCACTTT	CASRGGVYNSPLHF	.	TRBV25-1	TRBJ1-6	14	.
TGTGCCGCCCCTAGGGACCGGGACTCCCGGGACTACGAGCAGTACTTC	CAAPRDRDSRDYEQYF	.	TRBV28	TRBJ2-7	16	.
TGTGCCATCAGTGCTAGCAGGGAGACCCAGTACTTC	CAISASRETQYF	.	TRBV10-3	TRBJ2-5	12	.
TGCGCCAGCAGCCAGGACCGGGACGTTGACACCGGGGAGCTGTTTTTT	CASSQDRDVDTGELFF	.	TRBV4-3	TRBJ2-2	16	.